The 9 T cell receptor beta chains given below trace back to one sample, sequenced in a study of cytomegalovirus exposure and HLA in healthy donors. It was with 60 Vbeta and 13 Jbeta primers that the PCR ran. Profiling relied on immunoSEQ multiplex PCR, and the TCRdb table lists in-frame clones only, not all of them. The sample lists 100,000 to 150,000 clones, 75% to 85% occurring once. Sequenced material: PBMCs. These receptors were collected from a man aged 25 to 40 in good health and CMV-seropositive.

The J gene is TRBJ1-5, the V gene TRBV5-7; D ambiguous. TRBV5-7 has ORF status, its function being uncertain. The CDR3 consists of 12 residues. Trimming removed 2 bases at V and 6 bases at J, with 6 bases between. The CDR3, as DNA: TGTGCCAGCAGCTTCGGGAGTCAGCCCCAGCATTTT. Translation: CASSFGSQPQHF.

The rearrangement links TRBV5-1 to TRBJ2-7; unclear D gene. Germline values: CDR1 SGHRS, CDR2 YFSETQ. The CDR3 has 14 residues. V was clipped by 4 bases and J by 2 bases, with 13 bases between them. This chain's CDR3 is CASSENSHTYEQYF. CDR3 bases: TGCGCCAGCAGCGAGAACAGCCACACCTACGAGCAGTACTTC.

The chain carries TRBV4-1 and TRBJ2-7; tentatively, D is TRBD1 (6 bases). Germline V gene lookup returns CDR1 MGHRA and CDR2 YSYEKL. CDR3 length: 13 residues. V lost 2 bases and J lost 7, with 12 bases in between. CDR3 DNA sequence: TGCGCCAGCAGCCAAACAGGGACAACGGAGCAGTACTTC. Residues: CASSQTGTTEQYF.

The gene calls are TRBV4-1 and TRBJ1-4; tentative D call: TRBD1 (5 bases). With 7 bases removed from V and 3 bases from J, the gap between germline ends came to 18 bases. There are 16 residues in the CDR3. CDR1 is MGHRA and CDR2 is YSYEKL in the germline V gene. CDR3: CASTITVRAANEKLFF. The CDR3 DNA reads TGCGCCAGCACCATAACTGTCAGGGCGGCTAATGAAAAACTGTTTTTT.

The J gene is TRBJ2-3, the V gene TRBV12-5; D may be TRBD1 (6 bases). Trimming pared 0 bases from V and 6 bases from J, leaving 13 bases between. CDR3 length: 15 residues. Germline values: CDR1 LGHNT, CDR2 FRNRAP. The CDR3: CASGLVLGQQDTQYF. The DNA of the CDR3 is TGTGCTAGTGGTTTGGTACTCGGACAGCAGGATACGCAGTATTTT.

The CDR3 reads CASSVDERGGRYEQYF. DNA of the CDR3: TGTGCCAGCAGCGTAGATGAGCGGGGGGGCCGCTACGAGCAGTACTTC. V and J are TRBV9 and TRBJ2-5; 10 bases map to TRBD2. Near its end, the DNA agrees better with TRBJ2-7, so the J call may be wrong. CDR1 is SGDLS, CDR2 YYNGEE, per germline. This CDR3 contains 16 residues.

As regards this clone: The same CDR3 also results from other DNA sequences found in this sample. Here the CDR3 reads CASSALTGYSNQPQHF. CDR3 DNA: TGTGCCAGCAGTGCACTGACAGGATATAGCAATCAGCCCCAGCATTTT. V is TRBV6-1 and J is TRBJ1-5; perhaps TRBD1 as D (6 bases). CDR3 length equals 16 residues. The V gene's germline CDR1 is MNHNS and CDR2 SASEGT. Trimming took 4 bases from V and 0 from J, leaving 13 bases between them.

This chain connects TRBV5-1 to TRBJ2-7; possibly TRBD2 for D (5 bases). Germline CDR1 is SGHRS and CDR2 is YFSETQ. With 4 bases removed from V and 6 bases from J, the gap between germline ends came to 17 bases. The CDR3 is 14 residues long. In DNA, the CDR3 is TGCGCCAGCAGCCCGCTTCCGGAGGTCGGCGAGCAGTACTTC. Protein: CASSPLPEVGEQYF.

The rearrangement joins TRBV10-1 to TRBJ2-7, with TRBD1 as a possible D gene (5 bases). The germline CDR1 and CDR2 sequences are WNHNN and SYGVQD (reference sequence). V lost 2 bases and J 2 bases, leaving 10 bases between the germline ends. The CDR3 is made up of 14 amino acids. The CDR3 region is CASSETGEAYEQYF. The CDR3 DNA reads as TGCGCCAGCAGTGAGACAGGAGAAGCCTACGAGCAGTACTTC.